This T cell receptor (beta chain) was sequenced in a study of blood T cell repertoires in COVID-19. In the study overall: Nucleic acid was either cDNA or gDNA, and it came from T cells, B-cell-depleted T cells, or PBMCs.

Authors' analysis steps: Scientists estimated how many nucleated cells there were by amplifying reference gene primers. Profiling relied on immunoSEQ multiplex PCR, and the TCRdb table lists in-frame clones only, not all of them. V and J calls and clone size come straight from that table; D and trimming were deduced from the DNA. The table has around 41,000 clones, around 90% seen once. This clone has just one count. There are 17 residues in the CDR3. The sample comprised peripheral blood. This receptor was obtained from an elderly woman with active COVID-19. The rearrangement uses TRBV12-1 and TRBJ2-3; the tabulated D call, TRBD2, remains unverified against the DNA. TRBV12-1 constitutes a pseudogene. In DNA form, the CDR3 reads TGTGCCAGCAGCTTTCCGGGACTAGCGGGGGGGACAGATACGCAGTATTTT. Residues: CASSFPGLAGGTDTQYF.